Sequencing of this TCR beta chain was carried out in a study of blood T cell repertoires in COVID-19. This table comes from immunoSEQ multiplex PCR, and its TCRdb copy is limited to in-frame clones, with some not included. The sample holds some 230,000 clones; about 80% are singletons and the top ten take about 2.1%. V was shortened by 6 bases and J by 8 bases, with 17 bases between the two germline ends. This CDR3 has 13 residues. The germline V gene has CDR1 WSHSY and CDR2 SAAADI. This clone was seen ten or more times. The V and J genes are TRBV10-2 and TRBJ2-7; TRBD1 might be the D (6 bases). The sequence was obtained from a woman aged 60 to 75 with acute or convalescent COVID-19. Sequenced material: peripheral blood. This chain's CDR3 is CASRLKKGDKQYF. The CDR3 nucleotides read TGCGCCAGCAGACTCAAAAAAGGGGACAAGCAGTACTTC.